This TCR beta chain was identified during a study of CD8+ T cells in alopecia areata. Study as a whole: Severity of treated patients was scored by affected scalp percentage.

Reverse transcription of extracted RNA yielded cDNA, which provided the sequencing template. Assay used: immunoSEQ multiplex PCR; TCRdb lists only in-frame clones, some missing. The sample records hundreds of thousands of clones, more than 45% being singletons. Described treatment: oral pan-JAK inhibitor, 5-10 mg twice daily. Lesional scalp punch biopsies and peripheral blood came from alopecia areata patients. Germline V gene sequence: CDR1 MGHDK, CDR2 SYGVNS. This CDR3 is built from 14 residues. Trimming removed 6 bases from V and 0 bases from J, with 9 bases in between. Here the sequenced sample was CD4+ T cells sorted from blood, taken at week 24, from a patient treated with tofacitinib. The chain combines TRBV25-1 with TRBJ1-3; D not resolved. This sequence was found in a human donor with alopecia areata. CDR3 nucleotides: TGTGCCAGCAGAGACGGCCGCTCTGGAAACACCATATATTTT. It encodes CASRDGRSGNTIYF.